The clone carrying this T cell receptor beta chain came up once. Patients in Seattle were enrolled during active infection, then followed longitudinally. This record belongs to a study of blood T cell repertoires in COVID-19. Looking at the study overall: T cells, B-cell-depleted T cells, or PBMCs supplied cDNA or gDNA.

Authors' methods: Amplification of reference gene primers was used by the study to estimate nucleated cell counts. Data came from immunoSEQ multiplex PCR; TCRdb stores just in-frame clones and leaves some out. D and trimming were read from the DNA, whereas the V and J calls and clone size are those reported in that table. The table shows 130,000 to 150,000 clones, with approximately 83% occurring only once. The CDR3 totals 17 residues. Trimming cost V 1 base and J 0 bases, with 13 bases left between them. Per the germline V gene, CDR1 is SGHAT and CDR2 is FQNNGV. The sequencing input was peripheral blood. The rearrangement uses TRBV11-2 and TRBJ2-4, with D perhaps TRBD1 (6 bases). The receptor was isolated from a woman aged 55-69 years with COVID-19, enrolled during active disease. CDR3 coding DNA: TGTGCCAGCAGCTTAGTGAGACAGGCCTTAGCCAAAAACATTCAGTACTTC. This codes for CASSLVRQALAKNIQYF.